The rows below give T cell receptor beta chains drawn from one sample of a study of blood T cell repertoires in COVID-19. Here immunoSEQ multiplex PCR was the method, and the copy in TCRdb shows in-frame clones only, minus some. Seen here are some 200,000 clones, 85% to 95% observed once, and the top ten hold 0.6% to 0.9%. Sequenced: peripheral blood. These receptor sequences come from a man aged 30-40 years with COVID-19, enrolled during active disease. Both conserved end residues are trimmed from each CDR3. D genes are given only for firm matches. Rows may omit the clone size; those that give it use once, few, many or a size class.

TRBV19	TRBD1	TRBJ1-2	.	ASSLRDRVRHGYT
TRBV27	TRBD1	TRBJ1-6	.	ASSFTGGGPLH
TRBV27	TRBD1	TRBJ2-7	.	ASSSPHTGAGLYEQY
TRBV6-5	TRBD1	TRBJ1-3	.	ASSYSRTGDGNTIY
TRBV4-1	.	TRBJ1-4	.	ASSQNPGTTNEKLF
TRBV21-1	.	TRBJ2-3	.	ASSKWWGLVLRLPTPDTQY
TRBV11-3	TRBD1	TRBJ2-7	.	ASSLPWDRLRGGQY
TRBV9	TRBD1	TRBJ1-6	.	ASSPPGQGDNSPLH
TRBV3-1/TRBV3-2	TRBD1	TRBJ2-7	.	ASTQRDRAYEQY
TRBV6-1	.	TRBJ1-2	.	ASSEALGRVEFDGYT
TRBV6-5	.	TRBJ1-2	.	ASSYGGEVMNYGYT
TRBV18	.	TRBJ2-7	.	ASSPGSGLEQY
TRBV6-5	TRBD1	TRBJ1-1	.	ASSLGQGNTEAF
TRBV3-1/TRBV3-2	.	TRBJ1-4	.	ASSQEGGEKLF
TRBV5-1	TRBD1	TRBJ2-7	.	ASSFSGQHYEQY
TRBV5-1	.	TRBJ1-2	.	ASSLTSPGGFPNYGYT
TRBV9	TRBD2	TRBJ2-7	.	ASSVASGGAYEQY
TRBV7-6	.	TRBJ1-3	.	ASSFQGHSGNTIY
TRBV18	.	TRBJ2-7	.	ASSPPTPESEQY
TRBV12-3/TRBV12-4	TRBD1	TRBJ2-5	.	ASRQGAGETQY
TRBV6-5	TRBD1	TRBJ2-5	.	ASSIGQGVRETQY
TRBV6-5	.	TRBJ1-3	.	ASSSQGDGGNTIY
TRBV6-5	.	TRBJ1-6	.	ASGGGPDNSPLH
TRBV10-3	TRBD1	TRBJ2-7	.	AISESGNRGDEQY
TRBV7-6	TRBD1	TRBJ2-2	.	ASSGPGQETTGELF
TRBV6-5	TRBD1	TRBJ2-5	.	ASSYPTGMGETQY
TRBV3-1/TRBV3-2	.	TRBJ2-2	.	ASSQYPASGAGELF
TRBV6-4	TRBD2	TRBJ2-1	.	ASSKAGGPNEQF
TRBV27	TRBD1	TRBJ2-7	.	ASSPTGTGMYEQY
TRBV9	TRBD2	TRBJ2-3	.	ASSVGPAGVGTDTQY
TRBV18	.	TRBJ1-3	.	ASSHVDGGPGNTIY
TRBV18	TRBD1	TRBJ1-3	.	ASSLQGLNSGNTIY
TRBV13	.	TRBJ1-1	.	ASSSRDTGTEAF
TRBV4-1	.	TRBJ1-5	.	ASSQVGSDQPQH
TRBV5-5	.	TRBJ1-6	.	ASSLAGGSPLH
TRBV7-9	TRBD1	TRBJ1-6	.	ASSLVSGGGSPLH
TRBV7-9	TRBD1	TRBJ1-1	.	ASSTGQKLSGAF
TRBV5-1	TRBD2	TRBJ2-3	.	ASSFQLADTDTQY
TRBV18	.	TRBJ1-3	.	ASSPVQSSGNTIY
TRBV10-3	.	TRBJ1-2	.	AISESGVNYGYT
TRBV9	.	TRBJ2-1	.	ASSVGTTLGHEQF
TRBV14	.	TRBJ2-3	once	ASSQESPRGTDTQY
TRBV28	.	TRBJ2-3	.	ASIPGAMDTQY
TRBV6-5	TRBD1	TRBJ2-5	.	ASSYGRGSSETQY
TRBV27	.	TRBJ1-2	.	ASRAVGGYGYT
TRBV5-5	TRBD1	TRBJ1-6	.	ASSSRTGNYNSPLH
TRBV6-1	TRBD1	TRBJ1-6	.	ASSEANNRGRGSPLH
TRBV10-3	.	TRBJ1-5	.	AGGHRVNQPQH
TRBV3-1/TRBV3-2	TRBD2	TRBJ2-2	.	ASSHRGGGTGELF
TRBV7-9	TRBD1	TRBJ1-4	.	ASSLWLGQGREKLF
TRBV19	.	TRBJ1-4	.	ASSLGGTNEKLF
TRBV4-1	TRBD1	TRBJ2-1	.	ASSRTPGQGSNEQF
TRBV19	TRBD1	TRBJ2-1	.	ASSIWGTGYNEQF
TRBV19	.	TRBJ1-1	.	ASSLDRLGTEAF
TRBV5-4	TRBD1	TRBJ1-4	.	ASSSDRLATNEKLF
TRBV18	.	TRBJ2-5	few	ASSPGQGSQETQY
TRBV2	.	TRBJ1-6	once	ASSVNQGGSPLH
TRBV6-5	TRBD2	TRBJ2-7	.	ASSYASGVHYEQY
TRBV3-1/TRBV3-2	TRBD1	TRBJ2-7	.	ASSQDRGYEQY